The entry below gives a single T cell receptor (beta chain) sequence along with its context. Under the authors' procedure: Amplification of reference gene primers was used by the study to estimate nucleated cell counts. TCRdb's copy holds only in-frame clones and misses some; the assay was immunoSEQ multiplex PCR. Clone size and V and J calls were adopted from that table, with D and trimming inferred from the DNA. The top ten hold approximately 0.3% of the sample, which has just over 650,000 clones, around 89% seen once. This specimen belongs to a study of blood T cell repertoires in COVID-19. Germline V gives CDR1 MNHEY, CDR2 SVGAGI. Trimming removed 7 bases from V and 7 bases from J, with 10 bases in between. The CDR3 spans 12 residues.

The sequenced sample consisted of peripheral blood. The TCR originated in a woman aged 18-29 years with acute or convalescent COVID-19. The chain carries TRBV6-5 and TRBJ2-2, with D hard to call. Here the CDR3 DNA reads TGTGCCAGCACGTGGAGAGACGGGGAGCTGTTTTTT. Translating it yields CASTWRDGELFF.